This T cell receptor (beta chain) was captured by sequencing in a study of OX40 agonist ivuxolimab in advanced cancers. This clone was observed a few times. Its antigen is unidentified. Generated by immunoSEQ multiplex PCR, the TCRdb table keeps only in-frame clones and is missing some. The data contain 95,000 to 150,000 clones, 92% of them singletons. General observations from the study: Mean expanded clone counts were higher in CD8+ than CD4+ T cells. CD4+ and CD8+ T cells in blood underwent clonal expansion by week 6 at 0.1 to 3.0 mg/kg. Among the nonresponders, some also had low normalized T-cell clonal expansion.

CDR3 size: 13 residues. In germline, CDR1 is LNHNV, CDR2 YYDKDF (reference sequence). V was shortened by 0 bases and J by 6 bases, with 8 bases between the two germline ends. The V and J genes are TRBV15 and TRBJ1-1; no firm D call. The TCR was taken from an adult with an advanced solid tumor such as melanoma, head and neck, liver or kidney cancer. The sample here was CD4+ or CD8+ T cells sorted from blood, taken in a trial of the OX40 agonist ivuxolimab. CDR3 sequence reads: CATSRDWRAEAFF. Here the CDR3 DNA reads TGTGCCACCAGCAGAGATTGGCGGGCTGAAGCTTTCTTT.